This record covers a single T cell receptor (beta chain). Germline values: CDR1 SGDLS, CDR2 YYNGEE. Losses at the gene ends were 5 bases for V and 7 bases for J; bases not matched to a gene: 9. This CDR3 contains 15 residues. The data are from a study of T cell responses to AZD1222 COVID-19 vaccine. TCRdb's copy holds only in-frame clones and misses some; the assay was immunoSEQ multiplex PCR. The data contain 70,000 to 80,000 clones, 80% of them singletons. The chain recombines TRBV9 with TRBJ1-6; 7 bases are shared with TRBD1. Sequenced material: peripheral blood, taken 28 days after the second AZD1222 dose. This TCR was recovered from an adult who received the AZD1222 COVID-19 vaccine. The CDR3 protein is CASRKGAGDNSPLHF. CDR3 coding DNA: TGTGCCAGCAGGAAGGGGGCTGGCGACAATTCACCCCTCCACTTT.